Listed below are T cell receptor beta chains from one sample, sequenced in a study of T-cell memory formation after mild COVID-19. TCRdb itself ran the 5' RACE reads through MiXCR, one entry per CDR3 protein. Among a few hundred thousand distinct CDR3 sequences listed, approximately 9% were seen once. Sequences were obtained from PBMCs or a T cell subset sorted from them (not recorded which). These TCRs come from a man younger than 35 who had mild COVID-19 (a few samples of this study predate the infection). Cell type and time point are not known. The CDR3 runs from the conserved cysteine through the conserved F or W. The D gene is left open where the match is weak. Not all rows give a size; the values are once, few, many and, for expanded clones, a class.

CASSTRQGLASPLHF	TGTGCCAGCAGTACACGACAGGGCTTGGCTTCACCCCTCCACTTT	TRBV12-3/TRBV12-4	.	TRBD1	TRBJ1-6
CASSPRSSPGDEQFF	TGTGCCAGCAGCCCCCGATCTTCCCCCGGCGATGAGCAGTTCTTC	TRBV7-8	.	.	TRBJ2-1
CAWSSWGAYNEQFF	TGTGCCTGGAGTAGCTGGGGGGCTTACAATGAGCAGTTCTTC	TRBV30	.	.	TRBJ2-1
CASSPRHAYNEQFF	TGTGCCAGCAGTCCGAGACATGCTTACAATGAGCAGTTCTTC	TRBV12-3/TRBV12-4	few	.	TRBJ2-1
CAIIPGTGASGNTIYF	TGTGCCATCATTCCCGGGACAGGGGCGTCCGGAAACACCATATATTTT	TRBV10-3	.	TRBD1	TRBJ1-3
CAWSSNRDQPQHF	TGTGCCTGGAGTTCCAACAGGGATCAGCCCCAGCATTTT	TRBV30	few	.	TRBJ1-5
CSARPLAVSYNEQFF	TGCAGTGCTAGGCCCCTAGCGGTCTCCTACAATGAGCAGTTCTTC	TRBV20-1	many	TRBD2	TRBJ2-1
CASSLGTDAIYNEQFF	TGCGCCAGCAGCTTGGGTACGGATGCGATCTACAATGAGCAGTTCTTC	TRBV5-1	.	.	TRBJ2-1
CASSIKGAVGNTIYF	TGTGCCAGTAGTATAAAGGGGGCCGTCGGAAACACCATATATTTT	TRBV19	.	TRBD1	TRBJ1-3
CASSQDRNPGRVSPLHF	TGCGCCAGCAGCCAAGATCGCAATCCAGGGAGGGTTTCACCCCTCCACTTT	TRBV4-3	.	.	TRBJ1-6
CASTHSPDTQYF	TGCGCCAGCACCCATTCCCCAGATACGCAGTATTTT	TRBV5-1	few	.	TRBJ2-3
CASSQEKNGRINTGELFF	TGCGCCAGCAGCCAAGAGAAGAACGGGCGGATTAACACCGGGGAGCTGTTTTTT	TRBV4-3	.	.	TRBJ2-2
CSVIPGAEAFF	TGCAGCGTAATTCCCGGGGCAGAAGCTTTCTTT	TRBV29-1	few	.	TRBJ1-1
CASSPPGRGWNEQFF	TGTGCCAGCAGCCCCCCGGGGAGGGGGTGGAATGAGCAGTTCTTC	TRBV7-9	many	.	TRBJ2-1
CSAYPRDGSSGNTIYF	TGCAGTGCTTACCCCCGGGACGGGTCCTCTGGAAACACCATATATTTT	TRBV20-1	few	.	TRBJ1-3
CASSEVDRQETQYF	TGTGCCAGCAGTGAGGTTGACAGGCAAGAGACCCAGTACTTC	TRBV25-1	.	.	TRBJ2-5
CASKWDATDTQYF	TGTGCCAGTAAATGGGACGCGACAGATACGCAGTATTTT	TRBV19	few	.	TRBJ2-3
CASSQDWGSYSPLHF	TGCGCCAGCAGCCAAGATTGGGGGTCCTATTCACCCCTCCACTTT	TRBV4-3	.	.	TRBJ1-6
CASSYITGGRYNNEQFF	TGTGCCAGCAGTTACATCACGGGGGGGCGATACAACAATGAGCAGTTCTTC	TRBV14	many	TRBD2	TRBJ2-1
CASSLALSYNEQFF	TGTGCCAGCAGCTTAGCTCTGAGCTACAATGAGCAGTTCTTC	TRBV7-2	few	.	TRBJ2-1
CASSRTQGLNNIQYF	TGCGCCAGCAGCCGAACCCAGGGGCTGAACAACATTCAGTACTTC	TRBV4-1	many	.	TRBJ2-4
CASSSARNYEQYF	TGTGCCAGCAGTTCCGCTAGAAACTACGAGCAGTACTTC	TRBV6-2/TRBV6-3	.	.	TRBJ2-7
CASSYPSGGAVETQYF	TGTGCCAGCAGTTACCCTAGCGGGGGGGCCGTGGAGACCCAGTACTTC	TRBV6-5	.	TRBD2	TRBJ2-5
CASSIAAGQETQYF	TGTGCCAGCAGTATTGCAGCGGGCCAAGAGACCCAGTACTTC	TRBV25-1	few	.	TRBJ2-5
CASSQDRGGPPLHF	TGCGCCAGCAGCCAGGACAGGGGGGGGCCACCCCTCCACTTT	TRBV4-3	few	TRBD1	TRBJ1-6
CATSRGGRSGELFF	TGTGCCACCAGCAGAGGGGGGCGATCCGGGGAGCTGTTTTTT	TRBV15	.	.	TRBJ2-2
CASSLGGWGSYNEQFF	TGTGCCAGCAGCTTAGGAGGCTGGGGTTCCTACAATGAGCAGTTCTTC	TRBV7-9	few	.	TRBJ2-1
CAWGARGTEAFF	TGTGCCTGGGGCGCCCGGGGCACTGAAGCTTTCTTT	TRBV30	.	.	TRBJ1-1
CSARDPAGLGQYF	TGCAGTGCTAGAGATCCGGCAGGGCTGGGGCAGTACTTC	TRBV20-1	many	.	TRBJ2-7
CASTTIGTGPNEQFF	TGTGCCAGTACCACGATAGGGACAGGGCCCAATGAGCAGTTCTTC	TRBV19	.	TRBD1	TRBJ2-1
CASSPYGTGGSYGYTF	TGTGCCAGCAGCCCATACGGGACAGGGGGCAGCTATGGCTACACCTTC	TRBV6-2/TRBV6-3	few	TRBD1	TRBJ1-2
CASSPGGTSWDEQFF	TGTGCCAGCAGCCCCGGGGGGACTAGCTGGGATGAGCAGTTCTTC	TRBV3-1	many	TRBD2	TRBJ2-1
CASSLSTSGGRSPQYF	TGCGCCAGCAGTCTCTCGACTAGCGGGGGGCGTTCTCCGCAGTATTTT	TRBV4-3	.	TRBD2	TRBJ2-3
CASSPAPGGAQTEAFF	TGTGCCAGCAGTCCAGCCCCGGGGGGGGCTCAGACTGAAGCTTTCTTT	TRBV11-1	.	.	TRBJ1-1
CASSADRGNTEAFF	TGCGCCAGCAGCGCGGACAGAGGGAACACTGAAGCTTTCTTT	TRBV5-1	few	.	TRBJ1-1
CASSSTEGQVATQYF	TGTGCCAGCAGTTCAACCGAAGGACAGGTCGCCACGCAGTATTTT	TRBV7-9	few	TRBD1	TRBJ2-3
CASSELGRQTETQYF	TGTGCCAGCAGTGAATTGGGGCGACAGACGGAGACCCAGTACTTC	TRBV6-5	.	.	TRBJ2-5
CASSGWGQMNTGELFF	TGTGCCAGCAGTGGCTGGGGACAAATGAACACCGGGGAGCTGTTTTTT	TRBV6-1	.	.	TRBJ2-2
CASSLEGSSSGNTIYF	TGCGCCAGCAGCTTGGAGGGTTCGAGCTCTGGAAACACCATATATTTT	TRBV5-1	.	.	TRBJ1-3
CASSQGTPPRNTIYF	TGTGCCAGCAGTCAGGGGACACCTCCTAGAAACACCATATATTTT	TRBV6-5	.	.	TRBJ1-3
CASSYQTGTAKNIKYF	TGTGCCAGCAGTTACCAGACAGGGACGGCCAAAAACATTAAGTACTTC	TRBV6-2/TRBV6-3	.	TRBD1	TRBJ2-4
CSASTQGSQETQYF	TGCAGTGCTTCTACCCAGGGCTCCCAAGAGACCCAGTACTTC	TRBV20-1	.	.	TRBJ2-5
CASSQADQTQYF	TGTGCCAGCAGCCAGGCGGACCAGACCCAGTACTTC	TRBV7-8	.	.	TRBJ2-5
CASSQGDPGTGSAVDTQYF	TGCGCCAGCAGCCAAGGGGATCCCGGGACAGGGTCCGCTGTAGATACGCAGTATTTT	TRBV4-3	.	TRBD1	TRBJ2-3
CASSFGEAGNTIYF	TGCGCCAGCAGCTTTGGAGAAGCCGGAAACACCATATATTTT	TRBV5-1	few	.	TRBJ1-3
CATSAQGQGVYGYTF	TGTGCCACCAGCGCTCAGGGACAGGGAGTCTATGGCTACACCTTC	TRBV15	few	TRBD1	TRBJ1-2
CASSLTGGLYNEQFF	TGTGCCAGCAGCTTAACGGGGGGCCTTTACAATGAGCAGTTCTTC	TRBV7-3	many	.	TRBJ2-1
CASTDTSFMNTEAFF	TGTGCCAGCACAGACACCTCGTTCATGAACACTGAAGCTTTCTTT	TRBV6-1	.	.	TRBJ1-1
CASSLAAGRRDEQYF	TGCGCCAGCAGCTTGGCGGCAGGGCGAAGGGACGAGCAGTACTTC	TRBV5-1	.	.	TRBJ2-7
CASSFFLDSSPDTQYF	TGTGCCAGCAGCTTTTTCCTGGACTCGTCACCGGATACGCAGTATTTT	TRBV7-6	few	.	TRBJ2-3
CASSTTSPRDTSGANVLTF	TGTGCCAGCAGCACGACGAGCCCCCGGGACACTTCTGGGGCCAACGTCCTGACTTTC	TRBV27	few	.	TRBJ2-6
CASSFDRGANYGYTF	TGTGCCAGCAGCTTTGACAGGGGAGCTAACTATGGCTACACCTTC	TRBV7-2	few	TRBD1	TRBJ1-2
CASSQDLWNTEAFF	TGTGCCAGCAGCCAGGACCTTTGGAACACTGAAGCTTTCTTT	TRBV4-2	few	.	TRBJ1-1
CASGLVGPSNQPQHF	TGTGCCAGCGGGCTAGTAGGACCTAGCAATCAGCCCCAGCATTTT	TRBV6-5	few	.	TRBJ1-5
CSAGRDSGTALRGYF	TGCAGTGCTGGTAGAGATTCCGGGACAGCCTTACGGGGGTACTTC	TRBV20-1	.	TRBD1	TRBJ2-7
CATFTGTIGYTF	TGTGCCACTTTCACCGGGACAATTGGCTACACCTTC	TRBV19	few	.	TRBJ1-2
CAITPGLAGNEQFF	TGTGCCATCACCCCGGGACTAGCGGGGAATGAGCAGTTCTTC	TRBV10-3	.	TRBD2	TRBJ2-1